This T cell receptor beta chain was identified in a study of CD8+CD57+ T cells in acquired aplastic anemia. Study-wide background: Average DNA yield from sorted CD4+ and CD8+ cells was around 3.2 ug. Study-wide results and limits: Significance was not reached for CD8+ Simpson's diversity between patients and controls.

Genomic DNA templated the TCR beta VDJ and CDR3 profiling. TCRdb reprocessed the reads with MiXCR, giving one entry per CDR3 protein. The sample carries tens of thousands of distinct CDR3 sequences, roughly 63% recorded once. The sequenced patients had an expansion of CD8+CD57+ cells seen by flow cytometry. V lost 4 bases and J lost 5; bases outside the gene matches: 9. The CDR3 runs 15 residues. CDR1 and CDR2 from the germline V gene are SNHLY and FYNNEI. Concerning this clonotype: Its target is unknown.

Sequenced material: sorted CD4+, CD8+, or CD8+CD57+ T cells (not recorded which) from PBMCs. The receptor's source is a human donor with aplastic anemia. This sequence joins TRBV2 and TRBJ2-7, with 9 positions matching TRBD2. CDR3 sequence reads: CASSAGSGSGHEQYF. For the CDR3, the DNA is TGTGCCAGCAGTGCCGGTAGCGGGAGCGGGCACGAGCAGTACTTC.